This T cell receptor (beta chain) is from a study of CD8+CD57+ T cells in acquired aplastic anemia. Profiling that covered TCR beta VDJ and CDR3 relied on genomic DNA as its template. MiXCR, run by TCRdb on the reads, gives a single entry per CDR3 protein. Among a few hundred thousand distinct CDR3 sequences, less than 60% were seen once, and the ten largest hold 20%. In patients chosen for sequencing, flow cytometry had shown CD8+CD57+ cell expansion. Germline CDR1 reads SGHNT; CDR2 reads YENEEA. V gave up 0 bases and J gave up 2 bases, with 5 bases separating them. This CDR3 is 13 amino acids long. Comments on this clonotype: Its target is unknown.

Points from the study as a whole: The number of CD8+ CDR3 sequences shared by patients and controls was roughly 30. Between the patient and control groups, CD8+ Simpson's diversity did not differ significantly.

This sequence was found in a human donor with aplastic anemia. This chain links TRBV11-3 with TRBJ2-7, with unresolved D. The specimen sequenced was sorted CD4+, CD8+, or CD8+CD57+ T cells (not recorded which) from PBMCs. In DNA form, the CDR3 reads TGTGCCAGCAGCTTAGATCCGACCTACGAGCAGTACTTC. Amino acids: CASSLDPTYEQYF.